The 14 T cell receptor beta chains below all came from one sample that was sequenced in a study of tumor and adjacent non-tumor tissue in lung cancer. TCRbeta libraries were built with three rounds of nested PCR, modified from ARM-PCR. TCRdb processed the multiplex PCR reads anew with MiXCR; each CDR3 protein has one entry. The profile shows 85,000 or so distinct CDR3 sequences, roughly 77% of them singletons. This sample's RNA came from whole unsorted tissue. The normal lung tissue was taken more than 3 cm from the tumor edge. Sequencing was done on a sample of distant non-tumor lung tissue. These receptors were collected from a woman in her 50s with non-small cell lung cancer.

On this clonotype: With a much larger clone just one base away, this may be a read error. The rearrangement joins TRBV5-1 to TRBJ2-2, with D unclear. This CDR3 is 15 amino acids long. Germline-derived CDR1 and CDR2 are SGHRS and YFSETQ. CDR3 in amino acids: CAISIRLAATGELFF. The CDR3 region has the DNA TGCGCCATCAGCATCCGCCTCGCGGCCACCGGGGAGCTGTTTTTT. Full variable domain (outside the CDR3, taken from reference TRBV5-1 and TRBJ2-2): KAGVTQTPRYLIKTRGQQVTLSCSPISGHRSVSWYQQTPGQGLQFLFEYFSETQRNKGNFPGRFSGRQFSNSRSEMNVSTLELGDSALYLCAISIRLAATGELFFGEGSRLTVL.

A word on this clonotype: Here the CDR3 omits its conserved ending phenylalanine or tryptophan, so a read error is the likely source. The chain joins TRBV10-1 to TRBJ2-7; the D gene is possibly TRBD2 (5 bases). The CDR3 is 13 residues long. The germline CDR1 and CDR2 sequences are WNHNN and SYGVQD (reference sequence). Trimming took off 7 bases at V and 7 bases at J, with 17 bases between the two ends. The CDR3 spells CASNGGVLREQYL. The CDR3, as DNA: TGCGCCAGCAATGGAGGCGTTCTGAGGGAGCAGTACCTC.

Concerning this clonotype itself: At one end the junction does not follow the germline gene, possibly because of a read error. This chain joins TRBV28 and TRBJ2-1; a possible D gene is TRBD1 (5 bases). The CDR3 is 11 amino acids. Germline CDR1 reads MDHEN; CDR2 reads SYDVKM. CDR3 in amino acids: CASAWGNEQFF. Written as DNA, the CDR3 is TGTGCCAGCGCCTGGGGCAATGAGCAATTCTTC.

The J gene is TRBJ2-7, the V gene TRBV6-5; no clear D. Looked up from germline, CDR1 is MNHEY and CDR2 is SVGAGI. The CDR3 covers 13 residues. Trimming shortened V by 0 bases and J by 5 bases, and 8 bases separated the two germline ends. The CDR3 DNA follows: TGTGCCAGCAGTTACTCTAAGGACCACGAGCAGTACTTC. Its translation: CASSYSKDHEQYF.

This clonotype was picked up many times. The rearrangement links TRBV30 to TRBJ2-5; D call uncertain. The CDR3 consists of 12 residues. CDR1 is GTSNPN, CDR2 SVGIG, per germline (reference sequence). V lost 1 base to trimming and J lost 9 bases, with 12 bases between them. The CDR3 DNA is TGTGCCTGGAGTGAACCGCCTGCGGCCCAGTACTTC. It yields the protein CAWSEPPAAQYF.

Remarks on this clonotype: In this CDR3 the conserved last residue, phenylalanine or tryptophan, is missing, so a read error is likely. The CDR3 is CVSTGDNSYEQYL. The CDR3 bases are TGCGTCAGCACCGGGGATAACTCCTACGAGCAGTACTTA. J is TRBJ2-7 and V is TRBV10-2, with a possible D match to TRBD2 (5 bases). The germline gives CDR1 WSHSY, CDR2 SAAADI. This CDR3 has 13 residues.

A remark on this clonotype: At one end the junction does not follow the germline gene, possibly because of a read error. The gene calls are TRBV5-4 and TRBJ1-6; 10 bases map to TRBD1. The CDR3 is 14 residues long. Germline V gene data show CDR1 as SGHNT and CDR2 as YYREEE (reference sequence). CDR3 sequence (DNA): TGTGTCAGCAGCTTGGACAGGGGGAATTCACCCTTCCACTTT. Translated, it gives CVSSLDRGNSPFHF.

This clonotype was detected a few times. This chain connects TRBV5-1 to TRBJ1-1; TRBD1 is a possible D gene (6 bases). CDR3 length equals 14 residues. Per the germline V gene, CDR1 is SGHRS and CDR2 is YFSETQ. V lost 4 bases to trimming and J lost 5 bases, with 15 bases between them. The CDR3 protein is CASSTQTGGTEAFF. DNA of the CDR3: TGCGCCAGCAGCACCCAGACAGGAGGGACTGAAGCTTTCTTT.

Details on this clonotype: A much larger clone lies one base from this, so it may be a read error. In this CDR3 the conserved last residue, phenylalanine or tryptophan, is missing, so a read error is likely. The chain recombines TRBV20-1 with TRBJ2-1; 12 bases map to TRBD2. Germline lookup yields CDR1 DFQATT and CDR2 SNEGSKA (reference sequence). CDR3 length equals 16 residues. The junction had 8 bases not matched to a gene; V was cut back by 3 bases and J by 5 bases. CDR3 sequence (DNA): TGCAGTGCTAGCCTAGGGACTAGCGGGTGGAACAATGAGCAGTTCTTA. Residues: CSASLGTSGWNNEQFL.

The chain recombines TRBV11-2 with TRBJ2-7, with 11 nucleotides matching TRBD2. Germline values: CDR1 SGHAT, CDR2 FQNNGV. The CDR3 covers 17 residues. V dropped 5 bases and J dropped 7; count of bases not matched to a gene: 16. This chain's CDR3 is CASSPQISGRALWEQYF. The CDR3 nucleotides are TGTGCCAGCAGCCCTCAGATTAGCGGGAGGGCATTGTGGGAGCAGTACTTC.

The chain uses TRBV5-1 and TRBJ2-3; no firm D call. CDR3 size: 13 residues. Germline V CDR1 and CDR2: SGHRS, YFSETQ. The V end lost 7 bases, the J end lost 4 bases, and 13 bases lay between the germline ends. The chain's CDR3 is CASRLSDPDTQYF. The CDR3 DNA follows: TGCGCCAGCCGACTGTCCGATCCAGATACGCAGTATTTT.

The sample holds one count of this clonotype. Germline and junction disagree at one end, which may indicate a read error. V gene TRBV6-5 combines with J gene TRBJ1-4; maybe TRBD1 (6 bases). Germline-derived CDR1 and CDR2 are MNHEY and SVGAGI. The CDR3 covers 13 residues. This CDR3 is CASSYWSGEKLLF. CDR3 nucleotide sequence: TGTGCCAGCAGTTACTGGTCAGGGGAAAAACTGCTTTTC.

The V call is TRBV11-2, the J call TRBJ2-1, with a possible D match to TRBD2 (5 bases). Germline CDR1 is SGHAT and CDR2 is FQNNGV. V lost 10 bases, J lost 8 bases, and 24 bases lay in between. CDR3 length: 15 residues. CDR3 in amino acids: CAINLESNGNHEQFF. The CDR3 DNA reads as TGTGCCATCAACTTAGAATCTAACGGGAATCATGAGCAGTTCTTC.

This chain uses TRBV6-1 with TRBJ1-5; 7 bases are a match to TRBD1. In germline, CDR1 is MNHNS, CDR2 SASEGT. This CDR3 is 14 amino acids long. J lost 2 bases, V lost 10 bases, and 8 bases had no gene match. CDR3 residues: CAIARTGGNQPQHF. The CDR3 DNA follows: TGTGCCATCGCCAGGACAGGAGGCAATCAGCCCCAGCATTTT.